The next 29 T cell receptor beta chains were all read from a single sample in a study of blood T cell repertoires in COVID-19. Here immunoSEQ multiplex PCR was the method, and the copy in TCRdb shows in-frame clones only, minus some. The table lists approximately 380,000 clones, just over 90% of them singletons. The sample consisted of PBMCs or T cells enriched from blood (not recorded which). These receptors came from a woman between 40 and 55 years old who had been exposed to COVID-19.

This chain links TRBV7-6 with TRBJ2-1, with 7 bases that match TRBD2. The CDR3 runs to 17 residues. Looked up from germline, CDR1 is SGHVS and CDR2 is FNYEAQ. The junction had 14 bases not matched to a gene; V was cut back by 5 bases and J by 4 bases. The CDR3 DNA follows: TGTGCCAGCAGCCGAAGACTTGGCCCTAGCGGTTACAATGAGCAGTTCTTC. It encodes CASSRRLGPSGYNEQFF. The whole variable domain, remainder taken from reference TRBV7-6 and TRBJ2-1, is GAGVSQSPRYKVTKRGQDVALRCDPISGHVSLYWYRQALGQGPEFLTYFNYEAQQDKSGLPNDRFSAERPEGSISTLTIQRTEQRDSAMYRCASSRRLGPSGYNEQFFGPGTRLTVL.

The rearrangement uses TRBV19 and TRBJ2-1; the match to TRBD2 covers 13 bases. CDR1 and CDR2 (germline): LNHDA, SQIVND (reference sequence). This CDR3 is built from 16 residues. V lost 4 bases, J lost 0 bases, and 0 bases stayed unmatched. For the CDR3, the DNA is TGTGCCAGTAGTAGGACTAGCGGGAGCTCCTACAATGAGCAGTTCTTC. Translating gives CASSRTSGSSYNEQFF.

This CDR3 reads CSVEEMARGYTF. The CDR3 nucleotides are TGCAGCGTTGAAGAGATGGCCAGGGGCTACACCTTC. This chain uses TRBV29-1 with TRBJ1-2; no clear D. The V end was cut by 0 bases, the J end by 8 bases, with 10 bases between. Germline loops: CDR1 SQVTM, CDR2 ANQGSEA. The CDR3 is 12 residues long.

For the CDR3, the DNA is TGCGCCAGCAGCAGCGGGACAGGGGATAAAGGCTACACCTTC. Amino acids: CASSSGTGDKGYTF. This sequence joins TRBV5-1 and TRBJ1-2, with TRBD1 matching over 10 bases. This CDR3 is 14 amino acids long. Germline V gene data show CDR1 as SGHRS and CDR2 as YFSETQ. V was clipped by 4 bases and J by 8 bases; unmatched bases: 8.

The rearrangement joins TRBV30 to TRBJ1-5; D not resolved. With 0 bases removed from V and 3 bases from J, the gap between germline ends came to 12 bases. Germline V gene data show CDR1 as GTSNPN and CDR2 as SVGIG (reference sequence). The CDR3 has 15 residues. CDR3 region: CAWSVGDRNNQPQHF. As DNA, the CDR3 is TGTGCCTGGAGTGTAGGAGATCGCAACAATCAGCCCCAGCATTTT.

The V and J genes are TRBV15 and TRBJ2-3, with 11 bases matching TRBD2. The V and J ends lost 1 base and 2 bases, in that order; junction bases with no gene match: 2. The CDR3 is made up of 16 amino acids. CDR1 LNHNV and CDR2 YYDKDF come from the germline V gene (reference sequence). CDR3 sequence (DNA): TGTGCCACCAGCAGAGTGACTAGCGGGAACACAGATACGCAGTATTTT. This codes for CATSRVTSGNTDTQYF.

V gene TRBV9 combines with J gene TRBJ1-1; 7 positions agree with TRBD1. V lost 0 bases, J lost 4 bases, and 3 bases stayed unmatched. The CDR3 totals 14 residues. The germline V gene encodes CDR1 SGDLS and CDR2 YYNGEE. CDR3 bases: TGTGCCAGCAGCGTAGAGGCAGGGGGCACTGAAGCTTTCTTT. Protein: CASSVEAGGTEAFF.

The CDR3 loop reads CASSQETRGAPAQYF. The CDR3 DNA reads as TGCGCCAGCAGCCAAGAAACGCGGGGGGCCCCGGCGCAGTATTTT. This sequence joins TRBV4-3 and TRBJ2-3; 8 bases fit TRBD2. Germline V gives CDR1 LGHNA, CDR2 YSLEER. The CDR3 spans 15 residues. The V and J ends lost 0 bases and 10 bases, in that order; junction bases with no gene match: 9.

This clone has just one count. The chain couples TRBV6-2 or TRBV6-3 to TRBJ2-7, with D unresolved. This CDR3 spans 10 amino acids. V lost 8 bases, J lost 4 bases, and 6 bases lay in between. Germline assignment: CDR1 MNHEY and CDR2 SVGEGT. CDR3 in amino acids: CASGSYEQYF. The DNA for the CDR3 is TGTGCCAGCGGTTCATACGAGCAGTACTTC.

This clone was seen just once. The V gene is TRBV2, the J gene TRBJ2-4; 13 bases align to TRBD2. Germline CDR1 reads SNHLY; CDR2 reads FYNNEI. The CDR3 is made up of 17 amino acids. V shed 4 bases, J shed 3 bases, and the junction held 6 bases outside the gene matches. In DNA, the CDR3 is TGTGCCAGCAGTGTGAGGACTAGCGGGAGACTCAAAAACATTCAGTACTTC. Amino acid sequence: CASSVRTSGRLKNIQYF.

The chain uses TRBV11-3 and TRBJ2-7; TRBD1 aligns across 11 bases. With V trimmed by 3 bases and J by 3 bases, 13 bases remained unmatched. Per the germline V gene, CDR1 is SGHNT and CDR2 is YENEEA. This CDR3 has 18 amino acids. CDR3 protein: CASSLKDRGPRGLYEQYF. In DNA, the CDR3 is TGTGCCAGCAGCTTGAAGGACAGGGGGCCCCGCGGCCTCTACGAGCAGTACTTC.

This CDR3 reads CASSRGTGRNTEAFF. CDR3 DNA sequence: TGTGCCAGCAGTCGCGGGACAGGACGGAACACTGAAGCTTTCTTT. The chain links TRBV6-5 to TRBJ1-1, with 8 bases identical to TRBD1. The germline CDR1 and CDR2 sequences are MNHEY and SVGAGI. Losses at the gene ends were 5 bases for V and 1 base for J; bases not matched to a gene: 6. The CDR3 has 15 amino acids.

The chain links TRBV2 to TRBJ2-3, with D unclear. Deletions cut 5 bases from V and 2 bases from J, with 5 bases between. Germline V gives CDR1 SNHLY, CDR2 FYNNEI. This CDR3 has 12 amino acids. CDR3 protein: CASSIDTDTQYF. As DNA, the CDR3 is TGTGCCAGCAGTATAGACACAGATACGCAGTATTTT.

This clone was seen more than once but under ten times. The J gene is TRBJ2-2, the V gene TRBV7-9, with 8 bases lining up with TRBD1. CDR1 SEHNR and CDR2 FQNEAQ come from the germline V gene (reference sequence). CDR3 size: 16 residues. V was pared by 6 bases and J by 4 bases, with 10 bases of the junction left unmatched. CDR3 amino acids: CASSHGQGFSTGELFF. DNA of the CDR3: TGTGCCAGCAGTCACGGACAGGGATTTAGCACCGGGGAGCTGTTTTTT.

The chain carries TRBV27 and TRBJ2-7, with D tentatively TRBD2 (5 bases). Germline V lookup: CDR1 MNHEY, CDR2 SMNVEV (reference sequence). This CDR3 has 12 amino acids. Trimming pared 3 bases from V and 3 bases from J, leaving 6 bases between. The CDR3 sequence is CASSFRGYEQYF. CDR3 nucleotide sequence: TGTGCCAGCAGTTTTCGGGGCTACGAGCAGTACTTC.

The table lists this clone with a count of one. CDR3 nucleotides: TGTGCCTGGAGTGTACAGCAGACCCAGTACTTC. Protein: CAWSVQQTQYF. The rearrangement links TRBV30 to TRBJ2-5; no firm D call. V dropped 0 bases and J dropped 6 bases, with 5 bases sitting between them. Germline CDR1 GTSNPN, CDR2 SVGIG (reference sequence). This CDR3 has 11 amino acids.

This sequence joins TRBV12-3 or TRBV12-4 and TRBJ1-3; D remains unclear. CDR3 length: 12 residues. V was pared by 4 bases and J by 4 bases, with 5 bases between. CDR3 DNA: TGTGCCAGCAGTTACCAGGGAAACACCATATATTTT. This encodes CASSYQGNTIYF.

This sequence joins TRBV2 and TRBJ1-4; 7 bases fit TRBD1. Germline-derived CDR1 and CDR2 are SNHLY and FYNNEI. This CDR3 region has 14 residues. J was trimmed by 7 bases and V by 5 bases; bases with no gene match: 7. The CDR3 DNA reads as TGTGCCAGCAGTAGAGGGGGCCGGGGTGAAAAACTGTTTTTT. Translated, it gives CASSRGGRGEKLFF.

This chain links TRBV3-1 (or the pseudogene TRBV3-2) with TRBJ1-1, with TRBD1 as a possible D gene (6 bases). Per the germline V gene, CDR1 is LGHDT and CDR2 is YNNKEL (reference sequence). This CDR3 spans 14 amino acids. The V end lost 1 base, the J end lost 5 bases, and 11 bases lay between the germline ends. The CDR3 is CASSQVQGKTEAFF. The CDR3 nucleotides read TGTGCCAGCAGCCAAGTCCAGGGGAAAACTGAAGCTTTCTTT.

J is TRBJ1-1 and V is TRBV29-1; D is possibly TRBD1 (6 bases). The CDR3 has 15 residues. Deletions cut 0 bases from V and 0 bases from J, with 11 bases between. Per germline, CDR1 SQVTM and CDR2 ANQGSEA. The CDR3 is CSVEDGGFMNTEAFF. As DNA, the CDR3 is TGCAGCGTTGAAGATGGGGGCTTTATGAACACTGAAGCTTTCTTT.

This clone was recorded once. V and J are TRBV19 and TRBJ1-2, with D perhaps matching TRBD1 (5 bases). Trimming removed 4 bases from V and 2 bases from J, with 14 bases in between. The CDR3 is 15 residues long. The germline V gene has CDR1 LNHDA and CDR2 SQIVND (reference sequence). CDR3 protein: CASSRGLGGNYGYTF. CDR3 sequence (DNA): TGTGCCAGTAGTAGGGGACTGGGGGGGAACTATGGCTACACCTTC.

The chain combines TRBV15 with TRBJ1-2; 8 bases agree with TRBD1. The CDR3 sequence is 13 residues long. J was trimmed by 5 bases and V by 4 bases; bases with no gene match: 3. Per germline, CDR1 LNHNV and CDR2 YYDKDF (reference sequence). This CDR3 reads CATSTDRVYGYTF. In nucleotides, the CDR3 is TGTGCCACCAGCACGGACAGGGTGTATGGCTACACCTTC.

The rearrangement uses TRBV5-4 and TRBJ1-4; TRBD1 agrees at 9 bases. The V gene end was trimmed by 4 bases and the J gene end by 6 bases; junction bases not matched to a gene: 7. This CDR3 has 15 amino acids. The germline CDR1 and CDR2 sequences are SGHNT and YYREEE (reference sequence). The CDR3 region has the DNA TGTGCCAGCAGCCCGGGGACAGGGCGTGATGAAAAACTGTTTTTT. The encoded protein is CASSPGTGRDEKLFF.

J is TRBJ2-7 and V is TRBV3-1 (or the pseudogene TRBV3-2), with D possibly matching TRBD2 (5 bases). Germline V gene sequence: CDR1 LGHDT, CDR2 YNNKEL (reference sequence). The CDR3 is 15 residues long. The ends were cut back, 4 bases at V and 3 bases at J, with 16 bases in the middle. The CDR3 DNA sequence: TGTGCCAGCAGCCCCGAGGGTAGTCCCAACTACGAGCAGTACTTC. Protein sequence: CASSPEGSPNYEQYF.

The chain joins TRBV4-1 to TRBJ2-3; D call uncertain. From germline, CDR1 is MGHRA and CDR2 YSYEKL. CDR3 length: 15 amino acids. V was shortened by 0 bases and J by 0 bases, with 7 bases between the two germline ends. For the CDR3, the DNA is TGCGCCAGCAGCCAAGAAGCCACTAGCACAGATACGCAGTATTTT. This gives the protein CASSQEATSTDTQYF.

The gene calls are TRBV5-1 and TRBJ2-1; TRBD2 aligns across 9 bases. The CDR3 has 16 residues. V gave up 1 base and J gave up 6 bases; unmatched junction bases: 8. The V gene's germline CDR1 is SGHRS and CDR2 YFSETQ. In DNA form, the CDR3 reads TGCGCCAGCAGCTTGACGGTTAGCGGGGGAATCAATGAGCAGTTCTTC. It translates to CASSLTVSGGINEQFF.

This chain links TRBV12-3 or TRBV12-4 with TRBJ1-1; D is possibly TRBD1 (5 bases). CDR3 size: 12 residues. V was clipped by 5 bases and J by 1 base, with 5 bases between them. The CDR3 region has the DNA TGTGCCAGCAGTCAGGGGAACACTGAAGCTTTCTTT. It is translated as CASSQGNTEAFF.

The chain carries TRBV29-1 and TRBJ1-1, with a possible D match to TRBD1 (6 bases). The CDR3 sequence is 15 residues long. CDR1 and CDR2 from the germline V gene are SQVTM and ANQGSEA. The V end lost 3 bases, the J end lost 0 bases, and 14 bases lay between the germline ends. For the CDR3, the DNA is TGCAGCGTTGAGATTCGGCGGGGGCTGAACACTGAAGCTTTCTTT. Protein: CSVEIRRGLNTEAFF.

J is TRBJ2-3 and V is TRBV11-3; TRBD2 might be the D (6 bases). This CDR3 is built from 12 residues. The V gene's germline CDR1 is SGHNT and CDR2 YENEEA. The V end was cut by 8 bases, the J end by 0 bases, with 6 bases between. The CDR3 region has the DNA TGTGCCAGCCGGGGGAGCACAGATACGCAGTATTTT. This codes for CASRGSTDTQYF.